The rows below give T cell receptor beta chains drawn from one sample of a study of response to subunit inactivated influenza vaccine. Each CDR3 protein is one row after TCRdb ran MiXCR on the RT-PCR reads. Of 610,000 or so distinct CDR3 sequences listed, 13% to 15% are singletons. The sample in question was PBMCs from blood, obtained 11 to 12 days after vaccination. These receptors were collected from a man over 45 who received an inactivated influenza vaccine. The CDR3 runs from the conserved cysteine through the conserved F or W. The D gene is left open where the match is weak. Rows give clone size only sometimes, using once, few, many, or a class for an expanded clone.

-,CASSQVAGGAEFF,TRBJ2-1,-,-,TRBV3-1
TGTGCCAGCAGCCAAGAGCGGGAGGGCCTGGACGAGCAGTACTTC,CASSQEREGLDEQYF,TRBJ2-7,-,TRBD2,TRBV4-2
TGTGCCAGCAGCGCGACAGCGCTGTGGACCGGGGAGCTGTTTTTT,CASSATALWTGELFF,TRBJ2-2,-,-,TRBV7-2
TGTGCCAGCAGCTTAGGTATGGGGGTGAACACTGAAGCTTTCTTT,CASSLGMGVNTEAFF,TRBJ1-1,-,-,TRBV7-2
TGTGCCACCAGTGATGCACCGCGACAGGGGTTCTGGCAGACCCAGTACTTC,CATSDAPRQGFWQTQYF,TRBJ2-5,-,TRBD1,TRBV24-1
TGTGCCAGCAGTGAACAGGGGAAGGGGGCCTACGAGCAGTACTTC,CASSEQGKGAYEQYF,TRBJ2-7,-,TRBD1,TRBV12-3/TRBV12-4
TGTGCCAGCAGCCCTGGGACAACTGAAGCTGGGAAGCAGTACTTC,CASSPGTTEAGKQYF,TRBJ2-7,few,-,TRBV14
TGTGCCAGCAGCTTACTCGCCAAGGGCTACTATGGCTACACCTTC,CASSLLAKGYYGYTF,TRBJ1-2,few,-,TRBV7-2
TGCAGCGTTGTCCTCGCAGTAGCGGGATACGAGCAGTACTTC,CSVVLAVAGYEQYF,TRBJ2-7,-,TRBD2,TRBV29-1
TGCGCCAGCAGCCAAGATCCGGGATCTCAGGCCTATGGCTACACCTTC,CASSQDPGSQAYGYTF,TRBJ1-2,-,-,TRBV4-3
TGTGCCAGCAGTTACTCGTACATCAGGGCCCTCTCCTACAATGAGCAGTTCTTC,CASSYSYIRALSYNEQFF,TRBJ2-1,-,-,TRBV6-2/TRBV6-3
TGCAGTGCTAGCGGGATACAGAAAGGCTACGAGCAGTACTTC,CSASGIQKGYEQYF,TRBJ2-7,-,-,TRBV20-1
TGTGCCAGCAGCTCACCGACAGGGTGGGGGTTAAACACCGGGGAGCTGTTTTTT,CASSSPTGWGLNTGELFF,TRBJ2-2,-,TRBD1,TRBV11-2
TGCGCCAGCAGCTCCACAGGTCTCTCCGATGAAAAACTGTTTTTT,CASSSTGLSDEKLFF,TRBJ1-4,-,-,TRBV5-1
TGTGCCACCAGCAGAGATCCAGCGGGGAAGGAGACCCAGTACTTC,CATSRDPAGKETQYF,TRBJ2-5,-,TRBD2,TRBV15
TGTGCCAGCGGGAGGCAGGCGGGAGAGACCCAGTACTTC,CASGRQAGETQYF,TRBJ2-5,many,-,TRBV7-6
TGTGCCAGCAGTCCGGGACCGATCTCTGGAAACACCATATATTTT,CASSPGPISGNTIYF,TRBJ1-3,-,-,TRBV28
TGTGCCAGCAGCCTGACTAGCGCTGAGCAGACCCAGTACTTC,CASSLTSAEQTQYF,TRBJ2-5,-,TRBD2,TRBV5-6
TGCAGTGCTAGACTCTGGGACAGGGCCTACGAGCAGTACTTC,CSARLWDRAYEQYF,TRBJ2-7,few,TRBD1,TRBV20-1
TGTGCCAGCAGTTCCCACAGGGGAAGGGATGAGCAGTTCTTC,CASSSHRGRDEQFF,TRBJ2-1,many,TRBD1,TRBV12-3/TRBV12-4
TGCGCCAGCAGCCAAGCGGGACTAGCGGTCACCGGGGAGCTGTTTTTT,CASSQAGLAVTGELFF,TRBJ2-2,few,TRBD2,TRBV4-3
TGTGCCAGCAGTTCCGTGGGTGGGGAGGAGGAGCAGTACTTC,CASSSVGGEEEQYF,TRBJ2-7,-,-,TRBV28
TGTGCCACCAGTGAGGCCGGGACAGCCATCAGAGATACGCAGTATTTT,CATSEAGTAIRDTQYF,TRBJ2-3,-,TRBD1,TRBV24-1
TGTGCCAGCACCCGACTAGTTAACGAGCAGTACTTC,CASTRLVNEQYF,TRBJ2-7,few,-,TRBV6-5
TGCAGTGCTATCCCCGGGGGGGATTCACCCCTCCACTTT,CSAIPGGDSPLHF,TRBJ1-6,-,-,TRBV20-1
TGTGCCAGCAGATCAACTAGCGGGAGTAGCAATGAGCAGTTCTTC,CASRSTSGSSNEQFF,TRBJ2-1,-,TRBD2,TRBV7-9
TGTGCCAGCTCACCTGAGGTTAGCGGGGTTTCCTACGAGCAGTACTTC,CASSPEVSGVSYEQYF,TRBJ2-7,-,TRBD2,TRBV18
TGTGCCAGCAGCCTCGAGGGTAGAAGCTACGAGCAGTACTTC,CASSLEGRSYEQYF,TRBJ2-7,few,-,TRBV9
TGCGCCAGCAGCCAAGGTGATACAGGCCGTCCGGAGACCCAGTACTTC,CASSQGDTGRPETQYF,TRBJ2-5,many,-,TRBV4-1
TGTGCCAGCAGTGCTGACAGGGGGAATCAGCCCCAGCATTTT,CASSADRGNQPQHF,TRBJ1-5,many,TRBD1,TRBV6-1
TGTGCCAGCAGACTGACTAGCGGGAGCACCTACAATGAGCAGTTCTTC,CASRLTSGSTYNEQFF,TRBJ2-1,-,TRBD2,TRBV12-3/TRBV12-4
TGTGCCAGCAGCCGGACTAGCGGGGGCCAAGAGACCCAGTACTTC,CASSRTSGGQETQYF,TRBJ2-5,many,TRBD2,TRBV7-3
TGTGCCAGCAGCCAGGGGGTAGCCACTGAGCAGTTCTTC,CASSQGVATEQFF,TRBJ2-1,few,-,TRBV4-2
TGCGCCAGCCGCCCCCGGGCAGGGGAGCACGAGCAGTACTTC,CASRPRAGEHEQYF,TRBJ2-7,few,-,TRBV5-1
TGTGCCAGCAGTTATGCGGAAGGGAACACTGAAGCTTTCTTT,CASSYAEGNTEAFF,TRBJ1-1,-,-,TRBV6-5
TGTGCCTGGAGTGGGCTAGCGGAGTACAATGAGCAGTTCTTC,CAWSGLAEYNEQFF,TRBJ2-1,few,TRBD2,TRBV30
TGTGCCAGCAGCCAAGGGGGAATCTACAATGAGCAGTTCTTC,CASSQGGIYNEQFF,TRBJ2-1,-,-,TRBV4-2
TGTGCCAGCAGCTTAGAGACAGGGCGGCAAGAGACCCAGTACTTC,CASSLETGRQETQYF,TRBJ2-5,few,TRBD1,TRBV7-9
TGCGCCAGCAGCTTGGTGGCCGGACTAGCGGGAGGCACAGATACGCAGTATTTT,CASSLVAGLAGGTDTQYF,TRBJ2-3,-,TRBD2,TRBV5-1
TGTGCCAGCAGTTACTCCCGCCGACTAGCTGGCGAGCAGTACTTC,CASSYSRRLAGEQYF,TRBJ2-7,few,TRBD2,TRBV6-2/TRBV6-3
TGTGCCAGCAGTATTTTGCCAGAAGAGACCCAGTACTTC,CASSILPEETQYF,TRBJ2-5,-,-,TRBV2
TGTGCCAGCAGCGTTGGGACAGGCCTTCCGAGTGCCTCTGCAACTAATGAAAAACTGTTTTTT,CASSVGTGLPSASATNEKLFF,TRBJ1-4,-,TRBD1,TRBV9
TGCAGCGTTAGTGGGGGGGCCTCAGGCACAGATACGCAGTATTTT,CSVSGGASGTDTQYF,TRBJ2-3,-,-,TRBV29-1
TGTGCCAGCAGCCAAGGAGGTCGGACTAGCGGAAACAATGAGCAGTTCTTC,CASSQGGRTSGNNEQFF,TRBJ2-1,many,TRBD2,TRBV7-2
TGTGCCAGCAGCCAAGGGACAGGACATGAAAAACTGTTTTTT,CASSQGTGHEKLFF,TRBJ1-4,-,TRBD1,TRBV11-2